The 18 T cell receptor beta chains given below trace back to one sample, sequenced in a study of cytomegalovirus exposure and HLA in healthy donors. Data came from immunoSEQ multiplex PCR; TCRdb stores just in-frame clones and leaves some out. The sample lists approximately 190,000 clones; around 83% were seen once. The sample consisted of PBMCs. Receptors originate from a woman in her twenties or thirties in good health and CMV-seropositive.

This clone has just one count. V and J are TRBV9 and TRBJ1-1; D uncertain. Trimming stripped 0 bases from V and 11 bases from J, with 14 bases between. This CDR3 is 13 amino acids long. Germline values: CDR1 SGDLS, CDR2 YYNGEE. The CDR3, as DNA: TGTGCCAGCAGCGTAGGGGCCCCACAGTCGGCTTTCTTT. Its translation: CASSVGAPQSAFF.

This chain uses TRBV11-2 with TRBJ1-1; 7 nucleotides line up with TRBD1. CDR1 is SGHAT, CDR2 FQNNGV, per germline. The CDR3 is 13 residues long. V gave up 5 bases and J gave up 2 bases; unmatched junction bases: 2. Here the CDR3 reads CASSRQGNTEAFF. The CDR3 DNA reads TGTGCCAGCAGCCGACAGGGAAACACTGAAGCTTTCTTT.

The gene calls are TRBV28 and TRBJ1-5, with D hard to call. In germline, CDR1 is MDHEN, CDR2 SYDVKM. CDR3 length equals 15 residues. Trimming stripped 2 bases from V and 5 bases from J, with 13 bases between. CDR3 in DNA: TGTGCCAGCAGTTTAGAGGGCGGGTGGCATCAGCCCCAGCATTTT. It yields the protein CASSLEGGWHQPQHF.

V gene TRBV19 combines with J gene TRBJ2-5; D might be TRBD1 (6 bases). The CDR3 loop spans 13 amino acids. Germline V gene sequence: CDR1 LNHDA, CDR2 SQIVND (reference sequence). V lost 6 bases and J 2 bases, leaving 10 bases between the germline ends. CDR3 in DNA: TGTGCCAGTAGGAGGACAGAACAAGAGACCCAGTACTTC. Translation gives CASRRTEQETQYF.

The CDR3 loop is CASSPPAGGIDTIYF. DNA for the CDR3: TGTGCCAGCAGCCCCCCCGCAGGAGGGATAGACACCATATATTTT. The chain links TRBV28 to TRBJ1-3, with D uncertain. The ends were cut back, 6 bases at V and 8 bases at J, with 20 bases in the middle. The length of the CDR3 is 15 residues. From germline, CDR1 is MDHEN and CDR2 SYDVKM.

This rearrangement joins TRBV9 to TRBJ2-1, with a weak D call TRBD2 (7 bases). CDR3 size: 15 residues. Germline CDR1 reads SGDLS; CDR2 reads YYNGEE. With 5 bases removed from V and 4 bases from J, the gap between germline ends came to 16 bases. The CDR3 is CASRRGGGEYNEQFF. In DNA, the CDR3 is TGTGCCAGCAGGCGAGGAGGGGGGGAATACAATGAGCAGTTCTTC.

The chain couples TRBV6-1 to TRBJ2-1; 9 bases agree with TRBD1. Germline assignment: CDR1 MNHNS and CDR2 SASEGT. The V and J ends lost 7 bases and 9 bases, in that order; junction bases with no gene match: 13. The length of the CDR3 is 15 residues. The CDR3 loop is CASTDLGQGRAEQFF. DNA of the CDR3: TGTGCCAGCACCGACCTGGGACAGGGAAGGGCTGAGCAGTTCTTC.

The rearrangement uses TRBV5-1 and TRBJ1-1; perhaps TRBD1 as D (5 bases). This CDR3 has 13 residues. CDR1 is SGHRS, CDR2 YFSETQ, per germline. The V gene lost 0 bases and the J gene lost 7 bases, with 10 bases spanning the gap. The CDR3 loop is CASSLAREVEAFF. DNA for the CDR3: TGCGCCAGCAGCTTGGCCAGGGAAGTTGAAGCTTTCTTT.

This chain connects TRBV7-9 to TRBJ1-1; TRBD1 matches at 7 bases. The CDR3 sequence is 15 residues long. The junction had 9 bases not matched to a gene; V was cut back by 4 bases and J by 4 bases. Looked up from germline, CDR1 is SEHNR and CDR2 is FQNEAQ (reference sequence). CDR3 coding DNA: TGTGCCAGCAGCTCCCGACAGGGAGTGGGCACTGAAGCTTTCTTT. Translation: CASSSRQGVGTEAFF. Full variable domain (missing parts from reference TRBV7-9 and TRBJ1-1): DTGVSQNPRHKITKRGQNVTFRCDPISEHNRLYWYRQTLGQGPEFLTYFQNEAQLEKSRLLSDRFSAERPKGSFSTLEIQRTEQGDSAMYLCASSSRQGVGTEAFFGQGTRLTVV.

DNA of the CDR3: TGTGCCAGCAGCTTCTCAGGGGTTTCTGGAAACACCATATATTTT. Amino acid sequence: CASSFSGVSGNTIYF. This sequence joins TRBV7-9 and TRBJ1-3; D possibly corresponds to TRBD1 (6 bases). Trimming took 3 bases from V and 1 from J, leaving 10 bases between them. The germline CDR1 and CDR2 sequences are SEHNR and FQNEAQ (reference sequence). The CDR3 sequence is 15 residues long.

The chain links TRBV7-6 to TRBJ1-5; D unresolved. The CDR3 has 13 residues. From germline, CDR1 is SGHVS and CDR2 FNYEAQ. The V gene lost 5 bases and the J gene lost 4 bases, with 9 bases spanning the gap. CDR3 sequence (DNA): TGTGCCAGCAGCCCCTCCAGAAATCAGCCCCAGCATTTT. Translating gives CASSPSRNQPQHF.

In its sample, this clone was seen a few times. The V call is TRBV10-3, the J call TRBJ1-1; D gene uncertain. V lost 7 bases and J lost 0, with 9 bases in between. The CDR3 length is 13 residues. Germline CDR1 and CDR2: ENHRY and SYGVKD. The CDR3 nucleotides read TGTGCCATCACGCGAACAGTGAACACTGAAGCTTTCTTT. Amino acid sequence: CAITRTVNTEAFF.

This rearrangement joins TRBV6-1 to TRBJ2-3, with TRBD1 matching over 11 bases. V was clipped by 9 bases and J by 4 bases; unmatched bases: 3. Germline V gene sequence: CDR1 MNHNS, CDR2 SASEGT. The CDR3 length is 13 residues. CDR3 amino acids: CASRTGGADTQYF. CDR3 nucleotide sequence: TGTGCCAGTAGGACAGGGGGCGCAGATACGCAGTATTTT.

The gene calls are TRBV2 and TRBJ1-2; D is uncertain. The germline V gene has CDR1 SNHLY and CDR2 FYNNEI. V dropped 0 bases and J dropped 8 bases, with 13 bases sitting between them. This CDR3 has 14 amino acids. The DNA of the CDR3 is TGTGCCAGCAGTGAAGCGCGTGGGAGTTGGGGCTACACCTTC. It codes for CASSEARGSWGYTF.

This clone was detected only a few times. The chain links TRBV5-6 to TRBJ1-3; D is undetermined. The CDR3 spans 16 residues. The V end lost 6 bases, the J end lost 10 bases, and 26 bases lay between the germline ends. CDR1 and CDR2 (germline): SGHDT, YYEEEE. Here the CDR3 DNA reads TGTGCCAGCACCCTTGGTTCGGCGGGCGGTAGATTAACCATATATTTT. Its translation is CASTLGSAGGRLTIYF.

The chain uses TRBV7-6 and TRBJ2-7; D ambiguous. Per germline, CDR1 SGHVS and CDR2 FNYEAQ. Trimming took off 5 bases at V and 6 bases at J, with 11 bases between the two ends. This CDR3 contains 12 residues. The CDR3 sequence: CASSQRVSEQYF. CDR3 nucleotide sequence: TGTGCCAGCAGCCAACGGGTGTCCGAGCAGTACTTC.

The chain links TRBV6-1 to TRBJ2-1; tentatively, D is TRBD1 or TRBD2 (7 bases each). Germline V gene sequence: CDR1 MNHNS, CDR2 SASEGT. The CDR3 spans 11 residues. Trimming stripped 10 bases from V and 7 bases from J, with 11 bases between. The CDR3 spells CATRGGNEQFF. The CDR3 DNA reads TGTGCCACCAGGGGGGGAAATGAGCAGTTCTTC.

In regard to this clone: At the DNA level, this CDR3 is encoded by other sequences in the same sample as well. The rearrangement joins TRBV5-4 to TRBJ1-3; TRBD1 might be the D (5 bases). The V end was cut by 4 bases, the J end by 0 bases, with 8 bases between. CDR1 is SGHNT, CDR2 YYREEE, per germline (reference sequence). This CDR3 has 14 residues. Here the CDR3 reads CASSPDSSGNTIYF. In DNA, the CDR3 is TGTGCCAGCAGCCCAGACAGCTCTGGAAACACCATATATTTT.